Reported below is one T cell receptor beta chain. Looked up from germline, CDR1 is MNHEY and CDR2 is SMNVEV (reference sequence). This CDR3 spans 13 amino acids. Trimming pared 2 bases from V and 5 bases from J, leaving 8 bases between. This sample is part of a study of CD8 T cells in ankylosing spondylitis. From the 5' RACE reads, TCRdb called clonotypes with MiXCR, one entry per CDR3 protein. The sample has nearly 250,000 distinct CDR3 sequences; about 30% are singletons. This chain connects TRBV27 to TRBJ2-3; D is unclear. The sample comprised blood, either unsorted or a sorted T cell fraction (not recorded which). This TCR derives from a male donor with ankylosing spondylitis or in good health (not recorded which). CDR3 amino acids: CASSLNRGDTQYF. DNA for the CDR3: TGTGCCAGCAGTTTAAATCGCGGAGATACGCAGTATTTT.